The sequence of this TCR beta chain was determined in a study of blood T cell repertoires in COVID-19. Study-wide background: Acute and convalescent COVID-19 specimens originated in the United States, Italy and Spain. PBMCs, B-cell-depleted T cells, or T cells provided the cDNA or gDNA that made up the material.

As handled by the study authors: By means of reference gene primer amplification, nucleated cell counts were estimated. TCRdb's copy holds only in-frame clones and misses some; the assay was immunoSEQ multiplex PCR. D and trimming were read from the DNA, whereas the V and J calls and clone size are those reported in that table. The table shows a few hundred thousand clones, with 70% to 90% occurring only once. The sequence was collected from a woman aged 45-60 years with COVID-19, enrolled during active disease. The sequenced material came from peripheral blood.

CDR3 residues: CATTKGETSTDTQYF. CDR3 DNA: TGCGCCACCACTAAAGGGGAAACTAGCACAGATACGCAGTATTTT. The chain joins TRBV5-1 to TRBJ2-3; maybe TRBD1 (5 bases). The CDR3 covers 15 residues. V was trimmed by 9 bases and J by 0 bases, leaving 17 bases between them. The germline V gene has CDR1 SGHRS and CDR2 YFSETQ.